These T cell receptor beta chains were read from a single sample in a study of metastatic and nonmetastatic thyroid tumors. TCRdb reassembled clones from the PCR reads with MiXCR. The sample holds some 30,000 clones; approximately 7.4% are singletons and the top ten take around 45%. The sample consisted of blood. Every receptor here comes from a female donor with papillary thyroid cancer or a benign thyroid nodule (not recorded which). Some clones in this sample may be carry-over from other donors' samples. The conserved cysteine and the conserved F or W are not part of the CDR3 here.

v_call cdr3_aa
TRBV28 ASRGTGRTEAF
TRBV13 ASSPARDRGTGELF
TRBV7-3 ASSLKRLGLVRFSYNEQF
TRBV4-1 ASSLQGFGNTIY
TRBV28 ATNGGDRGGYT
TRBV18 ASSPDWNNEQF
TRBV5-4 ASSMTGVEEQY
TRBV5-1 ASSFLKYRG
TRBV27 ASSTRSLNTGELF
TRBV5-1 ASKPGRSSGNTIY
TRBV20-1 SARTPGRSRFGF
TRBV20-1 SARDLRVSTDTQY
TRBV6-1 ASSSGAENGKLF
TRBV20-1 SARDRASGRETQY
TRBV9 ASSVGVVGAEAF
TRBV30 AWSVSGTGEQY
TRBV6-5 ASSSTGRRTDEQY
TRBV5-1 ASSFEGSNIQY
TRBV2 ACSARAGVVETQY
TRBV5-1 ASSSLSTGGELF
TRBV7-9 ARAGHVNGYEQY
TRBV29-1 SGWRGPSSYNEQF
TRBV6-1 ASNPELQLFTEAF
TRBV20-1 SAPRDSLNTEAF
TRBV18 ASSPELGQGETQY
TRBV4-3 ASSQGTGRVYGYT
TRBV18 ASSPQDRTDTQY
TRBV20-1 SANYGSSEQF